A selection of T cell receptor beta chains follows, all from one sample in a study of blood T cell repertoires in COVID-19. Using immunoSEQ multiplex PCR, the repertoire was profiled, and TCRdb retains in-frame clones only, with some absent. The top ten hold around 19% of the sample, which has approximately 98,000 clones, roughly 87% seen once. Sequenced sample: peripheral blood. These TCRs come from a man older than 75 with acute or convalescent COVID-19. Each CDR3 is given with its conserved first and last residue. The D gene is left open where the match is weak.

J gene	D gene	V gene	CDR3 protein	CDR3 DNA
TRBJ1-1	.	TRBV28	CASIGGANQNTEAFF	TGTGCCAGCATTGGGGGGGCAAACCAGAACACTGAAGCTTTCTTT
TRBJ2-5	TRBD1	TRBV7-9	CASSANQGEETQYF	TGTGCCAGCAGCGCGAACCAGGGGGAAGAGACCCAGTACTTC
TRBJ2-5	TRBD2	TRBV27	CASSFYLGLALETQYF	TGTGCCAGCAGTTTCTACCTAGGACTAGCTCTGGAGACCCAGTACTTC
TRBJ1-5	.	TRBV12-3/TRBV12-4	CASSARGQPQHF	TGTGCCAGCAGTGCCAGGGGTCAGCCCCAGCATTTT
TRBJ2-5	.	TRBV7-8	CASTLGVASYQETQYF	TGTGCCAGCACCTTAGGGGTAGCGTCGTACCAAGAGACCCAGTACTTC
TRBJ1-3	TRBD1	TRBV5-5	CASSFGTGASGNTIYF	TGTGCCAGCAGCTTTGGGACAGGGGCCTCTGGAAACACCATATATTTT
TRBJ1-4	TRBD1	TRBV19	CASTMQGGLFEKLFF	TGTGCCAGTACTATGCAGGGGGGCCTGTTTGAAAAACTGTTTTTT
TRBJ1-4	.	TRBV28	CATGHLNEKLFF	TGTGCCACGGGACATCTTAATGAAAAACTGTTTTTT
TRBJ2-5	.	TRBV9	CASSVVFNAETQYF	TGTGCCAGCAGCGTAGTTTTTAATGCGGAGACCCAGTACTTC
TRBJ2-3	.	TRBV12-3/TRBV12-4	CASSLSDTQYF	TGTGCCAGCAGTTTATCGGATACGCAGTATTTT
TRBJ1-6	.	TRBV19	CASSPRPASSPLHF	TGTGCCAGTAGTCCTCGACCCGCTAGTTCACCCCTCCACTTT
TRBJ1-3	TRBD1	TRBV6-6	CASRPGQLSGNTIYF	TGTGCCAGCAGACCGGGACAGCTCTCTGGAAACACCATATATTTT
TRBJ2-3	TRBD2	TRBV28	CASRPGGPRDTQYF	TGTGCCAGCAGGCCGGGGGGGCCTAGAGATACGCAGTATTTT
TRBJ2-1	TRBD2	TRBV5-4	CASSASSGGREQFF	TGTGCCAGCAGCGCGTCTAGCGGGGGACGTGAGCAGTTCTTC
TRBJ2-1	TRBD2	TRBV12-3/TRBV12-4	CASSLLAGVVFF	TGTGCCAGCAGCCTACTAGCGGGAGTCGTATTCTTC
TRBJ2-2	.	TRBV7-2	CASSPTRNTGELFF	TGTGCCAGCAGCCCCACACGCAACACCGGGGAGCTGTTTTTT
TRBJ2-5	TRBD2	TRBV18	CASSRTSGGAQETQYF	TGTGCCAGCTCACGCACTAGCGGGGGGGCCCAAGAGACCCAGTACTTC
TRBJ2-7	TRBD2	TRBV3-1/TRBV3-2	CASSQGPGLAGSYEQYF	TGTGCCAGCAGCCAGGGGCCGGGACTAGCGGGTTCCTACGAGCAGTACTTC
TRBJ2-1	TRBD2	TRBV5-4	CASSLGLAGGHNEQFF	TGTGCCAGCAGCCTTGGACTAGCGGGGGGGCACAATGAGCAGTTCTTC
TRBJ1-4	TRBD1	TRBV18	CASSPRTGSNEKLFF	TGTGCCAGCTCACCCAGGACAGGCTCTAATGAAAAACTGTTTTTT
TRBJ1-1	TRBD1	TRBV28	CASSFDRVVTEAFF	TGTGCCAGCAGTTTCGACAGGGTGGTCACTGAAGCTTTCTTT